The present TCR beta chain was sequenced within a study of blood T cell repertoires in COVID-19. TCRdb's table, derived via immunoSEQ multiplex PCR, lists solely in-frame clones and lacks some. This sample has more than 200,000 clones; around 89% occur once, and the top ten carry 3.5% to 5%. This CDR3 spans 17 amino acids. The V and J ends lost 3 bases and 5 bases, in that order; junction bases with no gene match: 11. From germline, CDR1 is SGDLS and CDR2 YYNGEE. The sequenced sample consisted of PBMCs or T cells enriched from blood (not recorded which). The receptor was derived from a woman in her twenties or thirties who had recovered from COVID-19. The rearrangement links TRBV9 to TRBJ1-6; 7 nucleotides line up with TRBD1. CDR3 nucleotides: TGTGCCAGCAGCGACATACAGGGGACTAGTGATAATTCACCCCTCCACTTT. Encoded protein: CASSDIQGTSDNSPLHF. The whole variable domain, remainder taken from reference TRBV9 and TRBJ1-6, is DSGVTQTPKHLITATGQRVTLRCSPRSGDLSVYWYQQSLDQGLQFLIQYYNGEERAKGNILERFSAQQFPDLHSELNLSSLELGDSALYFCASSDIQGTSDNSPLHFGNGTRLTVT.